A selection of T cell receptor beta chains follows, all from one sample in a study of follicular helper T cells after annual influenza vaccination. Repertoires were generated with immunoSEQ multiplex PCR, while TCRdb's copy carries only in-frame clones and drops some. The table records over 6,500 clones, 82% of them present only once. Sample: CXCR5+ CD38- circulating T follicular helper cells from blood, taken on the day of influenza vaccination. The receptors come from an adult who received the influenza vaccine. Each CDR3 is given with its conserved first and last residue. Fields, in order: D gene, J gene, V gene, clone size, CDR3 DNA, CDR3 protein. D genes are given only for firm matches. Clone size, where shown, is once, few, many, or a class for clones that have expanded.

D: NA; J: TRBJ2-1; V: TRBV5-1; size: NA; DNA: TGCGCCAGCTCGGACTCATCCTACAATGAGCAGTTCTTC; CDR3: CASSDSSYNEQFF
D: NA; J: TRBJ1-6; V: TRBV4-2; size: few; DNA: TGTGCCAGCAGCCGAATCAGGACAGAAGGTGCACCCCTCCACTTT; CDR3: CASSRIRTEGAPLHF
D: NA; J: TRBJ1-5; V: TRBV6-6; size: NA; DNA: TGTGCCAGCAGTGCGATGGACAGTTTAGCGGTTGAGCCCCAGCATTTT; CDR3: CASSAMDSLAVEPQHF
D: NA; J: TRBJ2-7; V: TRBV18; size: NA; DNA: TGTGCCAGCTCACCACCAACCACAAATTACGAGCAGTACTTC; CDR3: CASSPPTTNYEQYF
D: NA; J: TRBJ1-4; V: TRBV9; size: NA; DNA: TGTGCCAGCAGCAATTCTCCCCAGCCGGGTGAAAAACTGTTTTTT; CDR3: CASSNSPQPGEKLFF
D: TRBD1; J: TRBJ1-4; V: TRBV10-1; size: NA; DNA: TGCGCCAGCAGGGGGGGACAGGGCCAAGGTATAATTGAAAAACTGTTTTTT; CDR3: CASRGGQGQGIIEKLFF
D: TRBD1; J: TRBJ1-1; V: TRBV25-1; size: NA; DNA: TGTGCCAGCAGTGAATACGGGACAGGGGGAGGCACTGAAGCTTTCTTT; CDR3: CASSEYGTGGGTEAFF
D: NA; J: TRBJ1-3; V: TRBV18; size: NA; DNA: TGTGCCAGCTCACCACTTGACAAGAGCTCTGGAAACACCATATATTTT; CDR3: CASSPLDKSSGNTIYF
D: TRBD1; J: TRBJ2-7; V: TRBV29-1; size: NA; DNA: TGCAGCGTTTTTGACAGGGGACCCTACGAGCAGTACTTC; CDR3: CSVFDRGPYEQYF
D: TRBD1; J: TRBJ2-7; V: TRBV7-9; size: NA; DNA: TGTGCCAGCAGCCCGGGACAGGCGACCTCCTACGAGCAGTACTTC; CDR3: CASSPGQATSYEQYF
D: TRBD1; J: TRBJ1-6; V: TRBV5-6; size: few; DNA: TGTGCCAGCAGTCCGAGACAGGGCCGGTCACCCCTCCACTTT; CDR3: CASSPRQGRSPLHF
D: NA; J: TRBJ1-1; V: TRBV7-9; size: NA; DNA: TGTGCCAGCCAGCTATCGGGGGGAACTGAAGCTTTCTTT; CDR3: CASQLSGGTEAFF
D: NA; J: TRBJ1-5; V: TRBV4-1; size: few; DNA: TGCGCCAGCAGCCAAGGACGACCCCAGCATTTT; CDR3: CASSQGRPQHF
D: NA; J: TRBJ1-1; V: TRBV7-2; size: NA; DNA: TGTGCCAGCAGTATCGCCCGGGGGGGTGGCACTGAAGCTTTCTTT; CDR3: CASSIARGGGTEAFF
D: NA; J: TRBJ1-5; V: TRBV6-1; size: NA; DNA: TGTGCCAGCAGTGAACGGCCTACTTCGGGACCCCAGCATTTT; CDR3: CASSERPTSGPQHF
D: NA; J: TRBJ2-3; V: TRBV5-8; size: NA; DNA: TGTGCCAGCAGCTTTTCCGCATTAGATACGCAGTATTTT; CDR3: CASSFSALDTQYF
D: NA; J: TRBJ1-2; V: TRBV27; size: NA; DNA: TGTGCCAGCAAGCAATCCTTAGGGGGCTACACCTTC; CDR3: CASKQSLGGYTF
D: NA; J: TRBJ1-1; V: TRBV7-2; size: NA; DNA: TGTGCCAGCAACCTATCAGGTGGGAACACTGAAGCTTTCTTT; CDR3: CASNLSGGNTEAFF
D: NA; J: TRBJ2-2; V: TRBV19; size: NA; DNA: TGTGCCAGTAATTGGCAGGGGATCGCCGGGGAGCTGTTTTTT; CDR3: CASNWQGIAGELFF
D: NA; J: TRBJ2-7; V: TRBV4-2; size: NA; DNA: TGTGCCAGCAGCCAGGGGGGTGAAAGCTCCTACGAGCAGTACTTC; CDR3: CASSQGGESSYEQYF
D: NA; J: TRBJ2-1; V: TRBV9; size: NA; DNA: TGTGCCAGCAGCGTAGTACCTGAGAGCTCCTACAATGAGCAGTTCTTC; CDR3: CASSVVPESSYNEQFF
D: NA; J: TRBJ1-5; V: TRBV5-1; size: few; DNA: TGCGCCAGCAGCTTGGCCCCCACGGGCGATAGCAATCAGCCCCAGCATTTT; CDR3: CASSLAPTGDSNQPQHF
D: NA; J: TRBJ1-1; V: TRBV7-3; size: NA; DNA: TGTGCCAGCAGCCAAGGACAGAGCACTGAAGCTTTCTTT; CDR3: CASSQGQSTEAFF
D: TRBD1; J: TRBJ1-2; V: TRBV7-8; size: NA; DNA: TGTGCCAGCAGCCCCCGGACAGGCTTGGACTATGGCTACACCTTC; CDR3: CASSPRTGLDYGYTF
D: NA; J: TRBJ1-1; V: TRBV7-9; size: NA; DNA: TGTGCCAGCAGCGAGGGTCCGGACACTGAAGCTTTCTTT; CDR3: CASSEGPDTEAFF
D: NA; J: TRBJ2-7; V: TRBV7-9; size: few; DNA: TGTGCCAGCAGCACCCGGGACTGGGGCGAGCAGTACTTC; CDR3: CASSTRDWGEQYF
D: TRBD1; J: TRBJ2-5; V: TRBV7-6; size: NA; DNA: TGTGCCAGCAGCTTATTGGGGACAGGGGTGGGGACCCAGTACTTC; CDR3: CASSLLGTGVGTQYF
D: NA; J: TRBJ2-6; V: TRBV7-3; size: NA; DNA: TGTGCCAGCAACCCGGGACTCACCTCTGGGGCCAACGTCCTGACTTTC; CDR3: CASNPGLTSGANVLTF
D: TRBD1; J: TRBJ1-6; V: TRBV28; size: NA; DNA: TGTGCCAGCAGTGGGACAGGAGGATGGTCACCCCTCCACTTT; CDR3: CASSGTGGWSPLHF
D: NA; J: TRBJ2-1; V: TRBV11-2; size: NA; DNA: TGTGCCAGCAGTTTGTTGGGGTTCGATGAGCAGTTCTTC; CDR3: CASSLLGFDEQFF
D: NA; J: TRBJ1-6; V: TRBV5-4; size: NA; DNA: TGTGCCAGCAGCTGGGCTCTTAGTGATTCACCCCTCCACTTT; CDR3: CASSWALSDSPLHF
D: TRBD1; J: TRBJ1-4; V: TRBV5-4; size: NA; DNA: TGTGCCAGCAGCACCGGGACAGGGGGCAACGGTAATGAAAAACTGTTTTTT; CDR3: CASSTGTGGNGNEKLFF
D: TRBD2; J: TRBJ2-7; V: TRBV9; size: once; DNA: TGTGCCAGCAGCCCAAGCCCCGGACTAGCCTCTGGGGAGCAGTACTTC; CDR3: CASSPSPGLASGEQYF
D: NA; J: TRBJ1-2; V: TRBV28; size: NA; DNA: TGTGCCAGCAGTTTATTGGCTCAATACCTAGTTTATGGCTACACCTTC; CDR3: CASSLLAQYLVYGYTF
D: NA; J: TRBJ2-5; V: TRBV19; size: NA; DNA: TGTGCCAGTAGTCAGCGGCACGACCAAGAGACCCAGTACTTC; CDR3: CASSQRHDQETQYF
D: NA; J: TRBJ1-2; V: TRBV18; size: NA; DNA: TGTGCCAGCTCACCAGAGGAAGGGAGCTATGGCTACACCTTC; CDR3: CASSPEEGSYGYTF
D: TRBD1; J: TRBJ1-2; V: TRBV6-6; size: NA; DNA: TGTGCCAGCAGTTACGGGACAGGGGCTCAAGGCTACACCTTC; CDR3: CASSYGTGAQGYTF
D: NA; J: TRBJ2-1; V: TRBV5-1; size: NA; DNA: TGCGCCAGCAGCGTCCGGGACCCCGCCGACAATGAGCAGTTCTTC; CDR3: CASSVRDPADNEQFF
D: TRBD1; J: TRBJ1-4; V: TRBV6-5; size: NA; DNA: TGTGCCAGCAGGTTGGGACAGATTAATGAAAAACTGTTTTTT; CDR3: CASRLGQINEKLFF
D: NA; J: TRBJ1-1; V: TRBV19; size: NA; DNA: TGTGCCAGTAGTATGCCCTCGGCGTCGGGTGAAGCTTTCTTT; CDR3: CASSMPSASGEAFF
D: NA; J: TRBJ2-2; V: TRBV5-4; size: NA; DNA: TGTGCCAGCAGCTTGTGGGCAGGGGGAGGCACCGGGGAGCTGTTTTTT; CDR3: CASSLWAGGGTGELFF
D: TRBD1; J: TRBJ2-3; V: TRBV11-1; size: NA; DNA: TGTGCCAGCAGCTTAGGAGACAGGGGGCTGTGGACAGATACGCAGTATTTT; CDR3: CASSLGDRGLWTDTQYF
D: NA; J: TRBJ1-1; V: TRBV18; size: NA; DNA: TGTGCCAGCTCACCATCGTCCCGGAACACTGAAGCTTTCTTT; CDR3: CASSPSSRNTEAFF
D: NA; J: TRBJ2-1; V: TRBV2; size: NA; DNA: TGTGCCAGCGGGGGGGCAACTATAAACAATGAGCAGTTCTTC; CDR3: CASGGATINNEQFF
D: NA; J: TRBJ2-1; V: TRBV7-8; size: NA; DNA: TGTGCCAGCAGGGGGGGTATACACAATGAGCAGTTCTTC; CDR3: CASRGGIHNEQFF
D: TRBD1; J: TRBJ1-2; V: TRBV7-2; size: NA; DNA: TGTGCCAGCAGGTACAGGGGATCGGAATATGGCTACACCTTC; CDR3: CASRYRGSEYGYTF